The 29 T cell receptor beta chains in this list originate from one sample, sequenced in a study of low-dose radiotherapy and immunotherapy resistance in tumors. Time point given: after trial treatment. Treatment reported: LDRT plus nivolumab, ipilimumab, low-dose cyclophosphamide and aspirin (RACIN trial). TRAV- and TRBV-specific primers primed first-strand cDNA, covering alpha and beta chains. The authors ran about 21 PCR cycles to amplify TCRs with a constant-region primer and V-primer adapter. In TCRdb, the reads were re-called with MiXCR into one record per CDR3 protein. Of tens of thousands of distinct CDR3 sequences in the sample, 25% to 30% were seen once. The input for sequencing was PBMCs, taken after low-dose radiotherapy plus immunotherapy. The origin of the receptors is a male donor with prostate cancer.

This clonotype was recorded at least ten times. The chain joins TRBV20-1 to TRBJ2-7; D assignment may be TRBD1 or TRBD2 (6 bases each). Trimming removed 3 bases from V and 3 bases from J, with 18 bases in between. Germline lookup yields CDR1 DFQATT and CDR2 SNEGSKA (reference sequence). The CDR3 sequence is 15 residues long. CDR3 bases: TGCAGTGCTAGTTCCCCGGGGGCAGGGAACTACGAGCAGTACTTC. Amino acid sequence: CSASSPGAGNYEQYF.

This clonotype was seen repeatedly, ten times or more. The CDR3 region is CASSLAGARGYEQYF. As DNA, the CDR3 is TGTGCCAGCAGCTTAGCGGGAGCCCGGGGGTACGAGCAGTACTTC. The chain uses TRBV7-2 and TRBJ2-7; D might be TRBD2 (6 bases). The V end was cut by 0 bases, the J end by 4 bases, with 13 bases between. The CDR3 extends over 15 amino acids. The germline V gene has CDR1 SGHTA and CDR2 FQGNSA.

The J gene is TRBJ2-6, the V gene TRBV30, with D possibly matching TRBD1 (6 bases). The CDR3 runs to 13 residues. Germline lookup yields CDR1 GTSNPN and CDR2 SVGIG (reference sequence). The CDR3 DNA reads as TGTGCTGTAGAGGGGGCTGGGGCCAACGTCCTGACTTTC. Translated: CAVEGAGANVLTF.

CDR3 sequence (DNA): TGTGCCAGCAGTGCAAACAGGGTATCCTATAATTCACCCCTCCACTTT. This codes for CASSANRVSYNSPLHF. The rearrangement uses TRBV6-2 or TRBV6-3 and TRBJ1-6; a weak D match, TRBD1 (6 bases). CDR1 is MNHEY and CDR2 is SVGEGT in the germline V gene. Between the trimmed V and J ends, which lost 5 bases and 1 base, there was a span of 12 bases. The CDR3 loop spans 16 amino acids.

This clonotype was detected a few times. The chain has TRBV6-1 and TRBJ2-7; weak D call: TRBD2 (5 bases). CDR1 and CDR2 from the germline V gene are MNHNS and SASEGT. V was shortened by 2 bases and J by 11 bases, with 10 bases between the two germline ends. CDR3 length: 11 amino acids. CDR3 in amino acids: CASSEIIGKYF. The CDR3 nucleotides read TGTGCCAGCAGTGAAATTATCGGGAAGTACTTC.

This clonotype was seen at least ten times. This chain's CDR3 is CSVEQQGFHEQYF. The CDR3 DNA reads TGCAGCGTTGAACAGCAGGGCTTCCACGAGCAGTACTTC. The V gene is TRBV29-1, the J gene TRBJ2-7; tentative D call: TRBD1 (5 bases). Germline V CDR1 and CDR2: SQVTM, ANQGSEA. Trimming took off 2 bases at V and 5 bases at J, with 13 bases between the two ends. This CDR3 comprises 13 residues.

The chain has TRBV5-4 and TRBJ1-1; 8 bases match TRBD1. The CDR3 runs 15 residues. With V trimmed by 4 bases and J by 2 bases, 7 bases remained unmatched. Germline CDR1 and CDR2: SGHNT and YYREEE (reference sequence). CDR3 DNA sequence: TGTGCCAGCAGCCTTCAGGGGGCCTACAACACTGAAGCTTTCTTT. Amino acids: CASSLQGAYNTEAFF.

This clonotype was found many times. This rearrangement joins TRBV5-1 to TRBJ2-1; TRBD2 matches 9 bases. The ends lost 2 bases at V and 5 bases at J; junction bases unmatched: 8. This CDR3 contains 16 residues. Germline assignment: CDR1 SGHRS and CDR2 YFSETQ. The CDR3 DNA is TGCGCCAGCAGCTTTATAGCGGGAGTGGACCACAATGAGCAGTTCTTC. Amino acid sequence: CASSFIAGVDHNEQFF.

The table lists this clonotype with many counts. J is TRBJ2-7 and V is TRBV2, with 8 bases aligning to TRBD1. CDR3 length: 14 residues. V lost 6 bases to trimming and J lost 3 bases; unmatched junction nucleotides: 7. Germline CDR1 is SNHLY and CDR2 is FYNNEI. CDR3 nucleotides: TGTGCCAGCAGGATTCCGGGACAGGACTACGAGCAGTACTTC. Amino acids: CASRIPGQDYEQYF.

Notes on this clonotype: The junction differs from germline at one of its ends, possibly a read error. The chain links TRBV27 to TRBJ2-3; TRBD1 matches 8 bases. The germline V gene has CDR1 MNHEY and CDR2 SMNVEV (reference sequence). CDR3 length: 13 residues. The CDR3 sequence: CATSAGGYGTQYF. In nucleotides, the CDR3 is TGTGCCACCAGTGCAGGGGGCTACGGCACGCAGTATTTT.

Many counts were recorded for this clonotype. CDR3 nucleotides: TGCAGTGCCCTAAGACTAGCGGAGCCGAGAGAGACCCAGTACTTC. This codes for CSALRLAEPRETQYF. V is TRBV20-1 and J is TRBJ2-5, with 9 nucleotides matching TRBD2. The germline CDR1 and CDR2 sequences are DFQATT and SNEGSKA (reference sequence). CDR3 length: 15 residues. The V and J ends lost 6 bases and 4 bases, in that order; junction bases with no gene match: 12.

This clonotype was counted at least ten times. In nucleotides, the CDR3 is TGTGCCAGCAGCTCGGGACTAGCCAGCGTCGGGGAGCTGTTTTTT. Amino acid sequence: CASSSGLASVGELFF. The chain couples TRBV11-3 to TRBJ2-2; 9 bases fit TRBD2. The germline V gene encodes CDR1 SGHNT and CDR2 YENEEA. The CDR3 length is 15 residues. Trimming took 4 bases from V and 7 from J; bases not matched to a gene: 7.

Only a few counts were recorded for this clonotype. The rearrangement uses TRBV6-5 and TRBJ1-2, with no clear D. Germline V CDR1 and CDR2: MNHEY, SVGAGI. There are 13 residues in the CDR3. Trimming stripped 5 bases from V and 14 bases from J, with 21 bases between. CDR3 region: CASSPGGTTTKTF. The CDR3 bases are TGTGCCAGCAGTCCCGGAGGTACTACAACGAAAACCTTC.

This clonotype came up a few times. CDR3 loop: CASSDGNTDTQYF. Here the CDR3 DNA reads TGTGCCAGCAGTGACGGGAACACAGATACGCAGTATTTT. The gene calls are TRBV6-4 and TRBJ2-3, with D hard to call. Germline values: CDR1 MRHNA, CDR2 SNTAGT. The CDR3 extends over 13 amino acids. V lost 2 bases and J 2 bases, leaving 5 bases between the germline ends.

This clonotype was counted at least ten times. V usage is TRBV28 and J usage is TRBJ1-5, with a weak D call TRBD1 (5 bases). The CDR3 runs 16 residues. V was cut by 3 bases and J by 1 base, with 13 bases left in between. Germline CDR1 and CDR2: MDHEN and SYDVKM. The CDR3 DNA sequence: TGTGCCAGCAGTTTGAACTCTAGGGGCAGCAATCAGCCCCAGCATTTT. It codes for CASSLNSRGSNQPQHF.

This clonotype has a count of ten or more. The rearrangement joins TRBV4-1 to TRBJ1-5; 8 nucleotides agree with TRBD1. J was trimmed by 5 bases and V by 0 bases; bases with no gene match: 9. The CDR3 runs to 17 residues. Germline V gives CDR1 MGHRA, CDR2 YSYEKL. Written as DNA, the CDR3 is TGCGCCAGCAGCCAAGACGCCGGGACAGGTTTATATCAGCCCCAGCATTTT. It translates to CASSQDAGTGLYQPQHF.

In its sample, this clonotype was seen many times. This chain joins TRBV20-1 and TRBJ2-2; D is possibly TRBD1 or TRBD2 (5 bases each). V lost 3 bases to trimming and J lost 4 bases, with 9 bases between them. Germline V gene data show CDR1 as DFQATT and CDR2 as SNEGSKA (reference sequence). The CDR3 runs 13 residues. The CDR3 loop is CSASGAVTGELFF. CDR3 coding DNA: TGCAGTGCTAGCGGGGCAGTCACCGGGGAGCTGTTTTTT.

In regard to this clonotype: This likely reflects a read error, since a far larger clone is one base away. V gene TRBV5-3 combines with J gene TRBJ2-4; D ambiguous. TRBV5-3 is an ORF for which the function is uncertain. CDR3 length: 12 residues. The V gene lost 8 bases and the J gene lost 10 bases, with 16 bases spanning the gap. CDR3 bases: TGTGCCAGCCCCCGGGCACGCCGGATTCAGTACTTC. Translated, it gives CASPRARRIQYF.

This clonotype counts as medium-sized (0.01 to 0.1%). The chain has TRBV5-1 and TRBJ2-7; D possibly uses TRBD1 or TRBD2 (5 bases each). The V end was cut by 3 bases, the J end by 1 base, with 11 bases between. The germline V gene encodes CDR1 SGHRS and CDR2 YFSETQ. The CDR3 spans 14 residues. The CDR3 region is CASSSGTESYEQYF. In DNA form, the CDR3 reads TGCGCCAGCAGCTCCGGGACGGAATCCTACGAGCAGTACTTC. Together with reference TRBV5-1 and TRBJ2-7, the CDR3 gives the full variable domain: KAGVTQTPRYLIKTRGQQVTLSCSPISGHRSVSWYQQTPGQGLQFLFEYFSETQRNKGNFPGRFSGRQFSNSRSEMNVSTLELGDSALYLCASSSGTESYEQYFGPGTRLTVT.

The CDR3 spells CAITQRTYNEQFF. Here the CDR3 DNA reads TGTGCCATCACACAGCGGACCTACAATGAGCAGTTCTTC. The chain is built from TRBV10-3 and TRBJ2-1, with D perhaps TRBD2 (5 bases). Per germline, CDR1 ENHRY and CDR2 SYGVKD. The CDR3 consists of 13 residues. The ends were cut back, 7 bases at V and 2 bases at J, with 9 bases in the middle.

About this clonotype itself: A far larger clone lies a single base away; this is likely a read error. V is TRBV4-1 and J is TRBJ2-1; 12 bases are a match to TRBD1. In germline, CDR1 is MGHRA, CDR2 YSYEKL. The CDR3 covers 16 residues. The CDR3 loop is CASSQVGTGGGNEQFF. CDR3 nucleotide sequence: TGTGCCAGCAGCCAAGTCGGGACAGGGGGCGGCAATGAGCAGTTCTTC.

Concerning this clonotype: At one end, the junction sequence differs from germline, possibly due to a read error. The V and J genes are TRBV5-3 and TRBJ1-4; 7 nucleotides line up with TRBD1. TRBV5-3 is assigned to the ORF class and has an uncertain function. The CDR3 extends over 17 amino acids. CDR3 coding DNA: TGTGCCAGCAGCTTGGTAAACAGGGGATCAACTAATGAAAAACTGTTTTTT. This sequence encodes CASSLVNRGSTNEKLFF.

This clonotype came up many times. The chain has TRBV10-3 and TRBJ1-1; D call uncertain. The CDR3 runs to 15 residues. Germline assignment: CDR1 ENHRY and CDR2 SYGVKD. The germline V and J ends were trimmed by 2 bases and 10 bases, with 20 bases remaining between them. The DNA of the CDR3 is TGTGCCATCAGTGAGCCGGCGGGAGGCCTCCGTCGAGCTTTCTTT. It codes for CAISEPAGGLRRAFF.

This clonotype was recorded at least ten times. The rearrangement joins TRBV10-3 to TRBJ2-2, with D unresolved. Germline V gene lookup returns CDR1 ENHRY and CDR2 SYGVKD. Trimming cost V 4 bases and J 5 bases, with 5 bases left between them. This CDR3 has 12 amino acids. CDR3 region: CAISVLTGELFF. The CDR3 DNA reads TGTGCCATCAGTGTGCTTACCGGGGAGCTGTTTTTT.

This clonotype was recorded many times. The chain carries TRBV3-1 and TRBJ2-1, with D unclear. The CDR3 is 15 amino acids. Germline CDR1 LGHDT, CDR2 YNNKEL (reference sequence). V was cut by 0 bases and J by 2 bases, with 8 bases left in between. In nucleotides, the CDR3 is TGTGCCAGCAGCCAAGATAGAGGTCCCTACAATGAGCAGTTCTTC. Translated: CASSQDRGPYNEQFF.

In this sample, this clonotype is medium-sized. V gene TRBV7-8 combines with J gene TRBJ2-2; 7 bases fit TRBD1. The trim removed 5 bases at V and 0 bases at J, leaving 12 bases unmatched. Germline CDR1 reads SGHVS; CDR2 reads FQNEAQ. The CDR3 runs to 18 residues. The CDR3 nucleotides are TGTGCCAGCAGCACACGACAGGGTCCCGCTTCGAACACCGGGGAGCTGTTTTTT. Amino acid sequence: CASSTRQGPASNTGELFF.

The sample holds many counts of this clonotype. The chain links TRBV5-1 to TRBJ2-3, with 10 bases identical to TRBD1. V shed 4 bases, J shed 9 bases, and the junction held 5 bases outside the gene matches. The V gene's germline CDR1 is SGHRS and CDR2 YFSETQ. The CDR3 spans 13 residues. CDR3 loop: CASSPGQGVTQYF. CDR3 DNA: TGCGCCAGCAGCCCAGGACAGGGGGTCACGCAGTATTTT.

This clonotype was seen only a few times. V is TRBV30 and J is TRBJ1-1; D uncertain. The germline V gene has CDR1 GTSNPN and CDR2 SVGIG (reference sequence). With 5 bases removed from V and 5 bases from J, the gap between germline ends came to 24 bases. The CDR3 contains 16 residues. CDR3 protein: CAWGFPQTRRRTEAFF. The CDR3 region has the DNA TGTGCCTGGGGTTTCCCTCAGACCAGGCGCCGGACTGAAGCTTTCTTT.

This clonotype was observed many times. The chain uses TRBV6-5 and TRBJ1-5; 8 bases fit TRBD1. The J segment lost 0 bases and the V segment lost 5 bases, leaving 9 bases of the junction unmatched. This CDR3 has 17 amino acids. Per germline, CDR1 MNHEY and CDR2 SVGAGI. The CDR3 DNA reads TGTGCCAGCAGTCCGCCAAGGACAGGGAATAGCAATCAGCCCCAGCATTTT. This encodes CASSPPRTGNSNQPQHF.